Shown below are 10 T cell receptor beta chains from a single sample sequenced in a study of shared clonotypes between healthy human individuals (dated by TCRdb to the early 2020s). The library relied on the immunoSEQ multiplex PCR assay. In TCRdb, the immuneACCESS table is reduced to in-frame sequences with V and J assigned. These tables do not hold every clone; where another copy was compared, an unresolved V gene accounts for under half, and the others remain unexplained. The sample records nearly 750,000 clones, roughly 72% of which are singletons. The ten largest clones take up more than 1.5% of the sample. Material: memory CD4+ T cells sorted from blood. Per the publication, the cell subset or site label means: CD45RA-negative fraction. The source of these receptors is a woman aged 25 to 39 in good health.

The chain has TRBV7-9 and TRBJ2-7; TRBD1 matches 8 bases. This CDR3 is 15 amino acids long. Per the germline V gene, CDR1 is SEHNR and CDR2 is FQNEAQ (reference sequence). V shed 5 bases and J 6 bases; nucleotides not matched to a gene: 12. Here the CDR3 reads CASSRTGQGPGEQYF. The CDR3 DNA reads as TGTGCCAGCAGCCGCACAGGACAGGGACCAGGCGAGCAGTACTTC.

This clone turned up a few times. V is TRBV25-1 and J is TRBJ2-5; TRBD2 matches at 8 bases. Trimming removed 3 bases from V and 2 bases from J; junction bases left unmatched: 8. This CDR3 has 16 residues. Germline V CDR1 and CDR2: MGHDK, SYGVNS. CDR3 region: CASSEGILAAQETQYF. The CDR3 DNA reads TGTGCCAGCAGTGAGGGGATACTAGCGGCTCAAGAGACCCAGTACTTC.

This clone showed up just a few times. The V gene is TRBV21-1, the J gene TRBJ2-3. TRBV21-1 is deemed a pseudogene. The CDR3 contains 18 residues. The CDR3 DNA follows: TGTGCCAGCAGCAACCCCCCAAGGAGGGGGAGTAGCACAGATACGCAGTATTTT. It translates to CASSNPPRRGSSTDTQYF.

The rearrangement links TRBV19 to TRBJ1-4, with 8 bases lining up with TRBD1. J lost 6 bases, V lost 6 bases, and 18 bases had no gene match. This CDR3 contains 18 residues. Germline V lookup: CDR1 LNHDA, CDR2 SQIVND (reference sequence). The CDR3 sequence is CASSQLPGTGLAHEKLFF. Written as DNA, the CDR3 is TGTGCCAGTAGCCAGCTCCCCGGGACAGGCTTGGCACATGAAAAACTGTTTTTT.

This clone has just one count. V is TRBV5-1 and J is TRBJ2-6, with D possibly being TRBD1 (7 bases). With 7 bases removed from V and 4 bases from J, the gap between germline ends came to 15 bases. The CDR3 loop spans 15 amino acids. The V gene's germline CDR1 is SGHRS and CDR2 YFSETQ. The CDR3 protein is CASEGGGMGANVLTF. CDR3 DNA sequence: TGCGCCAGCGAAGGGGGCGGGATGGGGGCCAACGTCCTGACTTTC.

This clone was observed a few times. The chain uses TRBV5-1 and TRBJ2-2, with 9 bases identical to TRBD1. In germline, CDR1 is SGHRS, CDR2 YFSETQ. The CDR3 totals 13 residues. The junction had 6 bases not matched to a gene; V was cut back by 8 bases and J by 7 bases. CDR3 nucleotide sequence: TGCGCCAGTGGGACAGGGTCCAGCGGGGAGCTGTTTTTT. This translates into CASGTGSSGELFF.

The chain recombines TRBV4-2 with TRBJ2-7; the match to TRBD2 covers 10 bases. CDR1 is LGHNA, CDR2 YNFKEQ, per germline. The CDR3 extends over 15 amino acids. V lost 4 bases to trimming and J lost 2 bases; unmatched junction nucleotides: 5. The CDR3 DNA reads TGTGCCAGCAGCCCAGCGGGAGGGGAGGCCTACGAGCAGTACTTC. Translated: CASSPAGGEAYEQYF.

This clone was seen a single time. The V gene is TRBV5-1, the J gene TRBJ2-7; TRBD1 matches 7 bases. The germline CDR1 and CDR2 sequences are SGHRS and YFSETQ. Trimming took 1 base from V and 3 from J; bases not matched to a gene: 7. CDR3 size: 15 residues. CDR3 coding DNA: TGCGCCAGCAGCTTGATGTTGGGGACAGACTACGAGCAGTACTTC. This translates into CASSLMLGTDYEQYF.

This clone was observed a handful of times. V usage is TRBV27 and J usage is TRBJ2-5, with D possibly matching TRBD1 (6 bases). This CDR3 region has 15 residues. Germline-derived CDR1 and CDR2 are MNHEY and SMNVEV (reference sequence). Trimming pared 3 bases from V and 3 bases from J, leaving 14 bases between. Here the CDR3 DNA reads TGTGCCAGCAGTTTTAATGGGGGCCTAAAAGAGACCCAGTACTTC. It codes for CASSFNGGLKETQYF.

The table lists this clone with many counts. This chain joins TRBV11-2 and TRBJ2-7; D remains unclear. The CDR3 sequence is 13 residues long. The V gene lost 5 bases and the J gene lost 6 bases, with 14 bases spanning the gap. Germline CDR1 is SGHAT and CDR2 is FQNNGV. CDR3 nucleotides: TGTGCCAGCAGCCCCCTGGGAATTAGCGAGCAGTACTTC. Its translation is CASSPLGISEQYF.